This T cell receptor beta chain originates from a study of blood T cells in healthy people across ages. A second PCR of roughly 6 to 12 cycles used a sample-barcoded 5' primer and a J-beta primer mix. TCRdb itself ran the 5' RACE reads through MiXCR, one entry per CDR3 protein. Of some 1.7 million distinct CDR3 sequences listed, approximately 28% are singletons. V was pared by 8 bases and J by 6 bases, with 5 bases of the junction left unmatched. The germline CDR1 and CDR2 sequences are MNHNS and SASEGT. The CDR3 is 13 amino acids. The donors, all healthy, were Caucasians living in Russia, aged roughly 6 to 100. The sample, approximately 10 milliliters of peripheral blood, was drawn from each donor.

V and J are TRBV6-1 and TRBJ1-5; 9 nucleotides align to TRBD1. The TCR comes from a woman aged 30 to 39 in good health. The material sequenced was blood. CDR3 bases: TGTGCCAGCTGGACAGGGGTGGGTCAGCCCCAGCATTTT. It encodes CASWTGVGQPQHF.